One and the same sample provided the 25 T cell receptor beta chains below, sequenced in a study of shared clonotypes between healthy human individuals. Assay used: immunoSEQ multiplex PCR; TCRdb lists only in-frame clones, some missing. The sample contains about a million clones, approximately 70% of which appear only once. Sequencing used memory CD4+ T cells sorted from blood. Subset: CD45RA-negative fraction. The receptors shown here come from a young man in good health.

This clone was observed a single time. The same CDR3 can be traced to other DNA sequences in this sample. This CDR3 reads CASSDPGQPTGELFF. The DNA for the CDR3 is TGTGCCAGCAGTGACCCGGGACAGCCCACCGGGGAGCTGTTTTTT. The rearrangement joins TRBV25-1 to TRBJ2-2; TRBD1 matches 7 bases. CDR1 and CDR2 from the germline V gene are MGHDK and SYGVNS. Losses at the gene ends were 3 bases for V and 4 bases for J; bases not matched to a gene: 5. This CDR3 has 15 amino acids.

This clone has only one observation. With a much larger clone just one base away, this may be a read error. V usage is TRBV11-3 and J usage is TRBJ1-3; D is uncertain. Trimming took off 5 bases at V and 4 bases at J, with 6 bases between the two ends. The CDR3 sequence is 12 residues long. Germline lookup yields CDR1 SGHNT and CDR2 YENEEA. The DNA for the CDR3 is TGTGCCAGCAGCCTGGGCGGAAACACCATATATTTT. Translation: CASSLGGNTIYF.

V is TRBV5-1 and J is TRBJ1-5; TRBD1 matches 9 bases. Unmatched junction bases numbered 7, after V lost 2 bases and J lost 4 bases. Germline-derived CDR1 and CDR2 are SGHRS and YFSETQ. CDR3 length equals 16 residues. The CDR3 DNA follows: TGCGCCAGCAGCTTATCTCCCGGACAGGGGAATCAGCCCCAGCATTTT. It encodes CASSLSPGQGNQPQHF. The full variable domain, in which reference TRBV5-1 and TRBJ1-5 provide the parts outside the CDR3, is KAGVTQTPRYLIKTRGQQVTLSCSPISGHRSVSWYQQTPGQGLQFLFEYFSETQRNKGNFPGRFSGRQFSNSRSEMNVSTLELGDSALYLCASSLSPGQGNQPQHFGDGTRLSIL.

The chain combines TRBV30 with TRBJ2-5, with D perhaps matching TRBD1 (6 bases). Gene TRBJ2-7 matches the end of the DNA better, so the J call may be wrong. Germline CDR1 is GTSNPN and CDR2 is SVGIG (reference sequence). The CDR3 length is 16 residues. The CDR3 bases are TGTGCCTGGAGTTGGCCTCGACAGGCCCCAATGGACGAGCAGTACTTC. Translation: CAWSWPRQAPMDEQYF.

The chain has TRBV2 and TRBJ1-1, with 8 bases fitting TRBD1. CDR3 length: 15 amino acids. CDR1 SNHLY and CDR2 FYNNEI come from the germline V gene. V lost 7 bases, J lost 0 bases, and 7 bases stayed unmatched. CDR3 residues: CASMLDRAMNTEAFF. CDR3 DNA: TGTGCCAGCATGCTGGACAGGGCGATGAACACTGAAGCTTTCTTT.

The V gene is TRBV29-1, the J gene TRBJ1-1; D perhaps matches TRBD1 (5 bases). CDR3 size: 16 residues. CDR1 is SQVTM, CDR2 ANQGSEA, per germline. Trimming took 7 bases from V and 0 from J, leaving 21 bases between them. The CDR3 bases are TGCAGCGCCTGCGGGGGGGAGTTGGACATGAACACTGAAGCTTTCTTT. As protein: CSACGGELDMNTEAFF. The variable domain in full, completed from reference TRBV29-1 and TRBJ1-1, reads SAVISQKPSRDICQRGTSLTIQCQVDSQVTMMFWYRQQPGQSLTLIATANQGSEATYESGFVIDKFPISRPNLTFSTLTVSNMSPEDSSIYLCSACGGELDMNTEAFFGQGTRLTVV.

The chain is built from TRBV6-4 and TRBJ2-1; 7 bases map to TRBD2. The CDR3 loop spans 16 amino acids. After removal of 3 bases from V and 4 bases from J, the junction contained 9 bases not matched to a gene. Germline V gives CDR1 MRHNA, CDR2 SNTAGT. CDR3 region: CASSEWLADSYNEQFF. CDR3 nucleotides: TGTGCCAGCAGTGAGTGGCTAGCGGATTCATACAATGAGCAGTTCTTC.

V and J are TRBV5-1 and TRBJ1-6; D not certain. The V gene lost 0 bases and the J gene lost 1 base, with 14 bases spanning the gap. The CDR3 covers 18 residues. The germline V gene encodes CDR1 SGHRS and CDR2 YFSETQ. CDR3 protein: CASSLVGPGSSYNSPLHF. DNA of the CDR3: TGCGCCAGCAGCTTGGTTGGGCCCGGCTCGTCCTATAATTCACCCCTCCACTTT.

The chain links TRBV15 to TRBJ1-3; D is possibly TRBD1 (6 bases). The CDR3 sequence is 15 residues long. The V gene's germline CDR1 is LNHNV and CDR2 YYDKDF (reference sequence). Trimming removed 1 base at V and 0 bases at J, with 7 bases between. The CDR3 bases are TGTGCCACCAGCAGAGGAGGGGGCTCTGGAAACACCATATATTTT. Protein sequence: CATSRGGGSGNTIYF.

On this clone itself: The sample contains more than one DNA sequence encoding this CDR3. The genes are TRBV6-5 and TRBJ2-1; no clear D gene. The germline gives CDR1 MNHEY, CDR2 SVGAGI. The V end was cut by 6 bases, the J end by 4 bases, with 4 bases between. The CDR3 runs 11 residues. CDR3: CASRIYNEQFF. The CDR3 DNA reads as TGTGCCAGCAGAATATACAATGAGCAGTTCTTC.

V usage is TRBV6-5 and J usage is TRBJ1-2; D is unclear. The CDR3 spans 14 residues. Germline values: CDR1 MNHEY, CDR2 SVGAGI. V gave up 0 bases and J gave up 8 bases, with 13 bases separating them. CDR3: CASSYSTQRRGYTF. The CDR3 DNA reads as TGTGCCAGCAGTTACTCGACACAGCGTCGAGGCTACACCTTC.

This clone was seen a handful of times. This chain connects TRBV7-6 to TRBJ1-6; D is possibly TRBD1 (6 bases). The CDR3 totals 15 residues. V shed 0 bases and J shed 7 bases, with 10 bases lying between them. Germline V lookup: CDR1 SGHVS, CDR2 FNYEAQ. DNA of the CDR3: TGTGCCAGCAGCTTAGCCCCACAGGGAAATTCACCCCTCCACTTT. This encodes CASSLAPQGNSPLHF. The full variable domain, with the rest looked up from reference TRBV7-6 and TRBJ1-6, is GAGVSQSPRYKVTKRGQDVALRCDPISGHVSLYWYRQALGQGPEFLTYFNYEAQQDKSGLPNDRFSAERPEGSISTLTIQRTEQRDSAMYRCASSLAPQGNSPLHFGNGTRLTVT.

The genes are TRBV7-2 and TRBJ2-3, with D perhaps matching TRBD1 (7 bases). Trimming cost V 5 bases and J 2 bases, with 17 bases left between them. The V gene's germline CDR1 is SGHTA and CDR2 FQGNSA. The CDR3 is 16 residues long. The DNA of the CDR3 is TGTGCCAGCAGCCCCGGAGGGGGACAGTCCACAGATACGCAGTATTTT. Translating it yields CASSPGGGQSTDTQYF.

Remarks on this clone: This sample also contains other DNA sequences that code for the same CDR3. The chain couples TRBV11-2 to TRBJ1-5; D gene ambiguous. With 5 bases removed from V and 2 bases from J, the gap between germline ends came to 7 bases. The CDR3 totals 13 residues. CDR1 is SGHAT, CDR2 FQNNGV, per germline. The CDR3 region has the DNA TGTGCCAGCAGCCAAGGACGCAATCAGCCCCAGCATTTT. The encoded protein is CASSQGRNQPQHF.

The sample holds one count of this clone. The chain links TRBV5-1 to TRBJ2-1; weak D call: TRBD1 (5 bases). CDR3 size: 17 residues. V shed 3 bases and J shed 8 bases, with 24 bases lying between them. CDR1 and CDR2 (germline): SGHRS, YFSETQ. The DNA of the CDR3 is TGCGCCAGCAGCTCCGCCCCGGGCTCATCCGGCAGGGATGAGCAGTTCTTC. Translation: CASSSAPGSSGRDEQFF.

The chain carries TRBV9 and TRBJ2-3, with 7 bases identical to TRBD2. V shed 0 bases and J 6 bases; nucleotides not matched to a gene: 10. This CDR3 spans 16 amino acids. The germline V gene encodes CDR1 SGDLS and CDR2 YYNGEE. CDR3 bases: TGTGCCAGCAGCGTAGGCCCTAGCGGAGGGGTGGATACGCAGTATTTT. Amino acid sequence: CASSVGPSGGVDTQYF.

V is TRBV5-1 and J is TRBJ2-1; D is unclear. The germline V gene has CDR1 SGHRS and CDR2 YFSETQ. This CDR3 has 13 residues. Trimming stripped 3 bases from V and 6 bases from J, with 10 bases between. In DNA form, the CDR3 reads TGCGCCAGCAGCTCCCAGAATTCCAATGAGCAGTTCTTC. Translating it yields CASSSQNSNEQFF.

The chain joins TRBV10-2 to TRBJ2-6, with D unclear. The germline V gene encodes CDR1 WSHSY and CDR2 SAAADI. Between the trimmed V and J ends, which lost 3 bases and 0 bases, there was a span of 12 bases. This CDR3 region has 17 residues. DNA of the CDR3: TGCGCCAGCAGTGACTCCTTTCAGTTCTCTGGGGCCAACGTCCTGACTTTC. It specifies CASSDSFQFSGANVLTF.

The rearrangement uses TRBV5-5 and TRBJ1-6; D gene ambiguous. Germline V gives CDR1 SGHKS, CDR2 YYEKEE (reference sequence). V was clipped by 4 bases and J by 8 bases, with 16 bases between them. The CDR3 contains 15 residues. The CDR3 is CASSSLGVQDSPLHF. DNA of the CDR3: TGTGCCAGCAGCAGCCTCGGGGTCCAAGATTCACCCCTCCACTTT. Full variable domain (rest looked up from reference TRBV5-5 and TRBJ1-6): DAGVTQSPTHLIKTRGQQVTLRCSPISGHKSVSWYQQVLGQGPQFIFQYYEKEERGRGNFPDRFSARQFPNYSSELNVNALLLGDSALYLCASSSLGVQDSPLHFGNGTRLTVT.

This clone came up once. V and J are TRBV27 and TRBJ2-1, with 12 bases fitting TRBD2. The V and J ends lost 6 bases and 9 bases, in that order; junction bases with no gene match: 9. The CDR3 spans 15 residues. CDR1 MNHEY and CDR2 SMNVEV come from the germline V gene (reference sequence). CDR3 DNA: TGTGCCAGCAGACTCCTAGCGGGGGGGCCGAGTGAGCAGTTCTTC. This codes for CASRLLAGGPSEQFF.

The V gene is TRBV28, the J gene TRBJ2-7, with TRBD1 matching 8 bases. V lost 11 bases to trimming and J lost 4 bases; unmatched junction nucleotides: 10. Germline loops: CDR1 MDHEN, CDR2 SYDVKM. The CDR3 covers 13 residues. CDR3 region: CAHCPGGGYEQYF. The DNA for the CDR3 is TGTGCCCACTGCCCAGGGGGCGGGTACGAGCAGTACTTC.

The chain recombines TRBV6-1 with TRBJ1-1; 8 bases fit TRBD1. Trimming removed 11 bases from V and 1 base from J; junction bases left unmatched: 6. This CDR3 comprises 13 residues. Per the germline V gene, CDR1 is MNHNS and CDR2 is SASEGT. CDR3 sequence: CACTGTGNTEAFF. The CDR3 DNA sequence: TGTGCCTGCACAGGGACAGGGAACACTGAAGCTTTCTTT.

The chain couples TRBV6-5 to TRBJ2-1; possibly TRBD1 or TRBD2 for D (5 bases each). From germline, CDR1 is MNHEY and CDR2 SVGAGI. V was clipped by 0 bases and J by 8 bases, with 17 bases between them. The CDR3 runs 16 residues. CDR3 coding DNA: TGTGCCAGCAGTTACTCGATACATAAGGGACGCTATGAGCAGTTCTTC. Protein product: CASSYSIHKGRYEQFF.

CDR3 DNA: TGTGCCATCAATTCACAGGGGGCGGTAGGCTACACCTTC. Protein sequence: CAINSQGAVGYTF. The rearrangement links TRBV10-3 to TRBJ1-2; TRBD1 matches at 9 bases. CDR3 length: 13 residues. The germline gives CDR1 ENHRY, CDR2 SYGVKD. V lost 7 bases to trimming and J lost 8 bases; unmatched junction nucleotides: 8.

Only a few counts were recorded for this clone. The V and J genes are TRBV30 and TRBJ2-3; 7 positions match TRBD1. Germline V gives CDR1 GTSNPN, CDR2 SVGIG (reference sequence). Trimming took 7 bases from V and 4 from J; bases not matched to a gene: 8. This CDR3 has 13 residues. CDR3 coding DNA: TGTGCCTACCAAAGACAGGGAGCAGATACGCAGTATTTT. Translated: CAYQRQGADTQYF.